These 22 T cell receptor beta chains share one sample of origin, sequenced in a study of blood T cell repertoires in COVID-19. Sequencing used immunoSEQ multiplex PCR; TCRdb keeps in-frame clones, though not all of them. The sample gives hundreds of thousands of clones, around 84% of which show up once; about 1.2% is in the top ten. The specimen sequenced was peripheral blood. These receptors were obtained from a man between 65 and 85 years old with acute or convalescent COVID-19.

This clone showed up just once. The CDR3 sequence: CSVDGGGPNEQFF. CDR3 DNA sequence: TGCAGCGTTGATGGCGGGGGGCCCAATGAGCAGTTCTTC. The V gene is TRBV29-1, the J gene TRBJ2-1; 8 nucleotides match TRBD2. The CDR3 length is 13 residues. Germline trimming cut 3 bases from V and 6 bases from J; bases unmatched to any gene: 4. Germline values: CDR1 SQVTM, CDR2 ANQGSEA.

V and J are TRBV11-3 and TRBJ1-2; a weak D match, TRBD1 (6 bases). This CDR3 is built from 15 residues. The V end was cut by 5 bases, the J end by 6 bases, with 19 bases between. CDR1 and CDR2 (germline): SGHNT, YENEEA. CDR3 region: CASSPWDMRRDGYTF. CDR3 nucleotide sequence: TGTGCCAGCAGCCCTTGGGACATGAGAAGGGATGGCTACACCTTC. Looking up the rest from reference TRBV11-3 and TRBJ1-2 gives the full variable domain: EAGVVQSPRYKIIEKKQPVAFWCNPISGHNTLYWYLQNLGQGPELLIRYENEEAVDDSQLPKDRFSAERLKGVDSTLKIQPAELGDSAVYLCASSPWDMRRDGYTFGSGTRLTVV.

This chain uses TRBV27 with TRBJ1-2; 9 positions match TRBD1. This CDR3 region has 17 residues. Germline CDR1 and CDR2: MNHEY and SMNVEV (reference sequence). The J segment lost 7 bases and the V segment lost 3 bases, leaving 15 bases of the junction unmatched. CDR3 in amino acids: CASSFQLNTGGRRGYTF. The DNA for the CDR3 is TGTGCCAGCAGTTTTCAACTAAACACAGGGGGCAGACGTGGCTACACCTTC.

A single count supports this clone. The genes are TRBV6-2 or TRBV6-3 and TRBJ2-7, with D possibly being TRBD2 (6 bases). There are 16 residues in the CDR3. The V gene lost 6 bases and the J gene lost 4 bases, with 22 bases spanning the gap. Germline lookup yields CDR1 MNHEY and CDR2 SVGEGT. CDR3: CASSRLPGTPYYEQYF. In DNA form, the CDR3 reads TGTGCCAGCAGCCGCCTCCCCGGGACTCCATATTACGAGCAGTACTTC.

V and J are TRBV7-9 and TRBJ2-1; perhaps TRBD2 as D (6 bases). CDR1 and CDR2 from the germline V gene are SEHNR and FQNEAQ (reference sequence). The CDR3 is made up of 14 amino acids. Trimming took 7 bases from V and 6 from J, leaving 16 bases between them. The CDR3 DNA sequence: TGTGCCAGCACCCGTGATCAGGGAGGCAATGAGCAGTTCTTC. Translated: CASTRDQGGNEQFF.

In this sample, this clone turned up a few times. The chain uses TRBV5-4 and TRBJ1-2, with 7 bases aligning to TRBD1. With 0 bases clipped from V and 7 bases from J, the junction kept 3 bases outside the gene matches. This CDR3 has 13 amino acids. The germline gives CDR1 SGHNT, CDR2 YYREEE (reference sequence). The CDR3 loop reads CASSLEGAGGYTF. The CDR3, as DNA: TGTGCCAGCAGCTTGGAGGGGGCTGGTGGCTACACCTTC.

This chain links TRBV4-3 with TRBJ2-7; 10 bases align to TRBD1. CDR1 is LGHNA, CDR2 YSLEER, per germline. V dropped 1 base and J dropped 5; count of bases not matched to a gene: 8. This CDR3 contains 16 residues. The CDR3 DNA sequence: TGCGCCAGCAGCCAAGCGTTCGGGACAGGGGTGGACGAGCAGTACTTC. This gives the protein CASSQAFGTGVDEQYF.

This sequence joins TRBV21-1 and TRBJ2-2; the D segment call TRBD1 is taken from the table without a DNA check. TRBV21-1 is annotated as a pseudogene. CDR3 size: 14 residues. CDR3 bases: TGTGCCATTGCGACAGGACGGTCCACCGGGGAGCTGTTTTTT. Translating it yields CAIATGRSTGELFF.

CDR3 DNA: TGTGCCAGCAGCTTATTTGCCGGTGGAGTCAGGGGAAACTATGGCTACACCTTC. This sequence encodes CASSLFAGGVRGNYGYTF. The V and J genes are TRBV7-9 and TRBJ1-2, with D perhaps matching TRBD1 (6 bases). Germline V gene lookup returns CDR1 SEHNR and CDR2 FQNEAQ (reference sequence). Trimming shortened V by 2 bases and J by 2 bases, and 21 bases separated the two germline ends. The CDR3 runs to 18 residues.

This clone has a single count. This chain links TRBV4-3 with TRBJ1-1, with 8 bases lining up with TRBD1. The CDR3 contains 15 residues. Trimming took 1 base from V and 3 from J; bases not matched to a gene: 4. Germline lookup yields CDR1 LGHNA and CDR2 YSLEER. CDR3 in DNA: TGCGCCAGCAGCCAAGTAACAGGGGGGTACACTGAAGCTTTCTTT. As protein: CASSQVTGGYTEAFF.

This sequence joins TRBV6-2 or TRBV6-3 and TRBJ2-7; 10 bases are a match to TRBD1. CDR1 and CDR2 (germline): MNHEY, SVGEGT. CDR3 length equals 17 residues. V lost 0 bases and J lost 5; bases outside the gene matches: 10. CDR3 nucleotides: TGTGCCAGCAGTTACTCGGTTTTCGGGACAGGGGTAAACGAGCAGTACTTC. Its translation: CASSYSVFGTGVNEQYF.

CDR3 in amino acids: CASSQEGAGGSPLHF. CDR3 nucleotide sequence: TGTGCCAGCAGCCAAGAGGGGGCGGGAGGTTCACCCCTCCACTTT. The chain employs TRBV3-1 (or the pseudogene TRBV3-2) and TRBJ1-6; D perhaps matches TRBD1 (6 bases). Germline V lookup: CDR1 LGHDT, CDR2 YNNKEL (reference sequence). Trimming left V 0 bases short and J 9 bases short, with 12 bases between. This CDR3 contains 15 residues.

The rearrangement uses TRBV6-6 and TRBJ1-2; TRBD1 matches 7 bases. Per germline, CDR1 MNHNY and CDR2 SVGAGI (reference sequence). Trimming removed 5 bases from V and 1 base from J; junction bases left unmatched: 16. The CDR3 loop spans 18 amino acids. The CDR3 protein is CASSPEGQLLGNNYGYTF. The CDR3 region has the DNA TGTGCCAGCAGTCCAGAGGGACAGCTTTTAGGAAATAACTATGGCTACACCTTC.

V usage is TRBV27 and J usage is TRBJ1-2; D not certain. CDR1 MNHEY and CDR2 SMNVEV come from the germline V gene (reference sequence). The V end was cut by 0 bases, the J end by 0 bases, with 14 bases between. The CDR3 totals 17 residues. CDR3 sequence reads: CASSLSRVSTPNYGYTF. The CDR3 nucleotides read TGTGCCAGCAGTTTATCCCGGGTATCTACGCCTAACTATGGCTACACCTTC.

This clone came up once. One end of the junction varies from germline; a read error may be responsible. CDR3 bases: TGTGCCAGCAGCTTAACTCTCGGACAGCTCAACTTC. Its protein product is CASSLTLGQLNF. The chain is built from TRBV13 and TRBJ1-2; D is possibly TRBD1 (6 bases). The CDR3 has 12 residues. CDR1 is PRHDT, CDR2 FYEKMQ, per germline (reference sequence).

The V gene is TRBV4-3, the J gene TRBJ1-3; a weak D match, TRBD1 (5 bases). This CDR3 is built from 17 residues. Trimming shortened V by 2 bases and J by 0 bases, and 14 bases separated the two germline ends. From germline, CDR1 is LGHNA and CDR2 YSLEER. The CDR3 loop reads CASSQTYRSNSGNTIYF. The CDR3 nucleotides read TGCGCCAGCAGCCAAACGTACAGGAGTAACTCTGGAAACACCATATATTTT.

The CDR3: CATSGGGTSGAYEQYF. DNA for the CDR3: TGTGCCACCAGCGGAGGGGGGACTAGCGGGGCCTACGAGCAGTACTTC. J is TRBJ2-7 and V is TRBV24-1; 13 bases are a match to TRBD2. CDR1 is KGHDR, CDR2 SFDVKD, per germline. The CDR3 covers 16 residues. J was trimmed by 2 bases and V by 7 bases; bases with no gene match: 7.

The V and J genes are TRBV19 and TRBJ2-2; D is ambiguous. Germline assignment: CDR1 LNHDA and CDR2 SQIVND (reference sequence). Trimming removed 5 bases at V and 9 bases at J, with 4 bases between. This CDR3 region has 10 residues. CDR3 in DNA: TGTGCCAGTAGTTCTAGGGAGCTGTTTTTT. It translates to CASSSRELFF. Full variable domain (remainder filled in from reference TRBV19 and TRBJ2-2): DGGITQSPKYLFRKEGQNVTLSCEQNLNHDAMYWYRQDPGQGLRLIYYSQIVNDFQKGDIAEGYSVSREKKESFPLTVTSAQKNPTAFYLCASSSRELFFGEGSRLTVL.

This chain links TRBV5-4 with TRBJ2-3; TRBD2 agrees at 10 bases. Trimming cost V 5 bases and J 3 bases; bases outside gene matches: 9. There are 16 residues in the CDR3. Germline V gives CDR1 SGHNT, CDR2 YYREEE (reference sequence). The CDR3 nucleotides read TGTGCCAGCAGTTTAAAACTAGCGGGACGAACAGATACGCAGTATTTT. It encodes CASSLKLAGRTDTQYF.

This rearrangement joins TRBV2 to TRBJ1-6, with TRBD1 matching over 9 bases. The V gene end was trimmed by 6 bases and the J gene end by 8 bases; junction bases not matched to a gene: 8. Germline V gene lookup returns CDR1 SNHLY and CDR2 FYNNEI. The length of the CDR3 is 15 residues. For the CDR3, the DNA is TGTGCCAGCAGAGAAACAGGGGGCATCTATTCACCCCTCCACTTT. Its translation is CASRETGGIYSPLHF. Variable domain in full (rest from reference TRBV2 and TRBJ1-6): EPEVTQTPSHQVTQMGQEVILRCVPISNHLYFYWYRQILGQKVEFLVSFYNNEISEKSEIFDDQFSVERPDGSNFTLKIRSTKLEDSAMYFCASRETGGIYSPLHFGNGTRLTVT.

The V and J genes are TRBV9 and TRBJ2-7; TRBD2 is a possible D gene (5 bases). Trimming left V 0 bases short and J 6 bases short, with 13 bases between. From germline, CDR1 is SGDLS and CDR2 YYNGEE. CDR3 length: 14 amino acids. CDR3 protein: CASSVDQARGEQYF. The CDR3 DNA follows: TGTGCCAGCAGCGTAGATCAGGCTCGGGGCGAGCAGTACTTC.

CDR3 coding DNA: TGCGCCAGCAGCTTGGTTCGGGGGGCGAGCGATGAGCAGTTCTTC. It yields the protein CASSLVRGASDEQFF. The chain combines TRBV5-1 with TRBJ2-1, with D perhaps matching TRBD2 (7 bases). The CDR3 totals 15 residues. CDR1 and CDR2 from the germline V gene are SGHRS and YFSETQ. Trimming cost V 0 bases and J 8 bases, with 15 bases left between them.